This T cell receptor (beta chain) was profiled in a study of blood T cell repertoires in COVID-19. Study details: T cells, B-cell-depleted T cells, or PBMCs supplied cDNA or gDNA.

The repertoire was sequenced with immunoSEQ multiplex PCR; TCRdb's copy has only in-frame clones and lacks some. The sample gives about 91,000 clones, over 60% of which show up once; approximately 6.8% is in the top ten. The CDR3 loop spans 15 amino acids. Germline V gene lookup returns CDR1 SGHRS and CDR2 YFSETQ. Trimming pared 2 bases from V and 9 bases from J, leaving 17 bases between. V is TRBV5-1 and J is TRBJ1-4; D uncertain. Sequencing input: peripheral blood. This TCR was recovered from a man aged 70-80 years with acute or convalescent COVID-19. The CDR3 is CASSFGGSGSQKLFF. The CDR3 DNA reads TGCGCCAGCAGCTTTGGAGGGTCGGGGTCCCAAAAACTGTTTTTT.